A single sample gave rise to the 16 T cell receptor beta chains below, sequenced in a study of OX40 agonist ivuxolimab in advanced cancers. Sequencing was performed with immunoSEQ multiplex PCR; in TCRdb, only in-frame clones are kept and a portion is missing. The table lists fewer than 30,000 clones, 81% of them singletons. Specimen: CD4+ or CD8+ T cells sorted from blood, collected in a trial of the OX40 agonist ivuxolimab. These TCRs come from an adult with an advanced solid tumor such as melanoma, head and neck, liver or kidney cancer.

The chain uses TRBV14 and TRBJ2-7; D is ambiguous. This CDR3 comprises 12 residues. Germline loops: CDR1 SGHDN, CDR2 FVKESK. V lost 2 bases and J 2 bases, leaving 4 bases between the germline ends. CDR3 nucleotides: TGTGCCAGCAGCCAACACCCCTACGAGCAGTACTTC. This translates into CASSQHPYEQYF.

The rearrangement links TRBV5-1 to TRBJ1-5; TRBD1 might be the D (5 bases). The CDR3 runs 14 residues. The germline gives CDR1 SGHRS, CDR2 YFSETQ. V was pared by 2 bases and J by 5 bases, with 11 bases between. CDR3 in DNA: TGCGCCAGCAGCTTTTATGGGGGGGATCAGCCCCAGCATTTT. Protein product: CASSFYGGDQPQHF.

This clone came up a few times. In DNA, the CDR3 is TGTGCCAGCAGCTCCGACAGGGGTTATTCACCCCTCCACTTT. This sequence encodes CASSSDRGYSPLHF. The chain carries TRBV7-6 and TRBJ1-6; TRBD1 matches 8 bases. With V trimmed by 4 bases and J by 8 bases, 4 bases remained unmatched. From germline, CDR1 is SGHVS and CDR2 FNYEAQ. This CDR3 contains 14 residues.

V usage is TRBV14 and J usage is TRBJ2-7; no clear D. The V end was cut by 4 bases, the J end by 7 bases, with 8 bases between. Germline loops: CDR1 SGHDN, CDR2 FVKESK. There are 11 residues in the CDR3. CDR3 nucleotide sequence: TGTGCCAGCAGCCGGTCTCGGGAGCAGTACTTC. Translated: CASSRSREQYF.

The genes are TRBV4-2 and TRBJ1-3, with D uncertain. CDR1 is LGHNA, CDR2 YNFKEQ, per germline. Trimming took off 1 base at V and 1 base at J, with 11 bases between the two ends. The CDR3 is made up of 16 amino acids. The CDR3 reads CASSQGYLGSGNTIYF. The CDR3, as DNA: TGTGCCAGCAGCCAAGGTTACTTGGGATCTGGAAACACCATATATTTT.

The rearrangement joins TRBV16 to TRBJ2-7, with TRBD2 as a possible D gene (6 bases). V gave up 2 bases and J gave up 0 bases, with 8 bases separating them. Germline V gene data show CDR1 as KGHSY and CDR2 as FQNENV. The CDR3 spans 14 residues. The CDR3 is CASSQMRGSYEQYF. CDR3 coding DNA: TGTGCCAGCAGCCAAATGCGGGGCTCCTACGAGCAGTACTTC.

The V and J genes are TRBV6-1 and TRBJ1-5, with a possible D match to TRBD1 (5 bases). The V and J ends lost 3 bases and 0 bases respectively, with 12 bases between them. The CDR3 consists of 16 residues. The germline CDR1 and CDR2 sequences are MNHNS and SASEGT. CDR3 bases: TGTGCCAGCAGTGATCCGACAGCAAATAGCAATCAGCCCCAGCATTTT. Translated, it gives CASSDPTANSNQPQHF.

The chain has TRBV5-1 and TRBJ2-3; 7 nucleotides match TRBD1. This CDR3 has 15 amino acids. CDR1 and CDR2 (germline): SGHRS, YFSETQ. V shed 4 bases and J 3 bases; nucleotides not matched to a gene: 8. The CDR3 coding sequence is TGCGCCAGCAGCCTTTCGACAGGGATTACAGATACGCAGTATTTT. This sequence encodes CASSLSTGITDTQYF.

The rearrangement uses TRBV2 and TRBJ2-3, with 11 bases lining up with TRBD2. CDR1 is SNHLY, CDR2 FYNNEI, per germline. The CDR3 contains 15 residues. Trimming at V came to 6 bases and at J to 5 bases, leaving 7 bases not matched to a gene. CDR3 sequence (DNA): TGTGCCAGCAGAGAGACTAGCGGGGCGGTAGATACGCAGTATTTT. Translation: CASRETSGAVDTQYF.

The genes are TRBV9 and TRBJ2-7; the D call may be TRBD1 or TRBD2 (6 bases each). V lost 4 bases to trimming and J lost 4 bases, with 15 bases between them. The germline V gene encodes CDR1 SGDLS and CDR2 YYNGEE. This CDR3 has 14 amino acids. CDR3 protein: CASSPSGARYEQYF. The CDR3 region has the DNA TGTGCCAGCAGCCCCTCGGGGGCGAGGTACGAGCAGTACTTC. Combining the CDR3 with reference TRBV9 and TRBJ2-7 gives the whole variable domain DSGVTQTPKHLITATGQRVTLRCSPRSGDLSVYWYQQSLDQGLQFLIQYYNGEERAKGNILERFSAQQFPDLHSELNLSSLELGDSALYFCASSPSGARYEQYFGPGTRLTVT.

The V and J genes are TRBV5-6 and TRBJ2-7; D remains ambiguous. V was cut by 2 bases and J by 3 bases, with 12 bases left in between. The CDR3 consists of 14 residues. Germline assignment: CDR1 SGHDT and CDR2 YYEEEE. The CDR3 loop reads CASSFSLLGYEQYF. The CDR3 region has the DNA TGTGCCAGCAGCTTTAGTCTCCTGGGCTACGAGCAGTACTTC. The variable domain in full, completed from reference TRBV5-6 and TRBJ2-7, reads DAGVTQSPTHLIKTRGQQVTLRCSPKSGHDTVSWYQQALGQGPQFIFQYYEEEERQRGNFPDRFSGHQFPNYSSELNVNALLLGDSALYLCASSFSLLGYEQYFGPGTRLTVT.

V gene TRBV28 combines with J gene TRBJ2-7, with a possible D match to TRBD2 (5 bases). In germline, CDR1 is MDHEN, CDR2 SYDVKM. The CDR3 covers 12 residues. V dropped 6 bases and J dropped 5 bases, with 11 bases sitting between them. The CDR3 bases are TGTGCCAGCAGCACCGGGATGCACGAGCAGTACTTC. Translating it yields CASSTGMHEQYF.

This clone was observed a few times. CDR3 sequence (DNA): TGTGCCAGTAGCCCTGGGACAGTCACCGGGGAGCTGTTTTTT. This translates into CASSPGTVTGELFF. This chain connects TRBV19 to TRBJ2-2; 7 nucleotides align to TRBD1. The germline gives CDR1 LNHDA, CDR2 SQIVND (reference sequence). The CDR3 extends over 14 amino acids. V dropped 6 bases and J dropped 4; count of bases not matched to a gene: 5.

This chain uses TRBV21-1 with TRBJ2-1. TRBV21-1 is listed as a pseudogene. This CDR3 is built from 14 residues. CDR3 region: CASSKGGADNEQFF. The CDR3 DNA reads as TGTGCCAGCAGCAAAGGGGGGGCAGACAATGAGCAGTTCTTC.

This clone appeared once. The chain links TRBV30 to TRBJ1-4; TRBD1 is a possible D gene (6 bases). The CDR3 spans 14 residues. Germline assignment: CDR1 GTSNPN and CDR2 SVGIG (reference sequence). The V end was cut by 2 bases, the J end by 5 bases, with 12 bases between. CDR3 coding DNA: TGTGCCTGGAGTAGGGGGGCTTCCAATGAAAAACTGTTTTTT. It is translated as CAWSRGASNEKLFF. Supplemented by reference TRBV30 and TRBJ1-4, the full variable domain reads SQTIHQWPATLVQPVGSPLSLECTVEGTSNPNLYWYRQAAGRGLQLLFYSVGIGQISSEVPQNLSASRPQDRQFILSSKKLLLSDSGFYLCAWSRGASNEKLFFGSGTQLSVL.

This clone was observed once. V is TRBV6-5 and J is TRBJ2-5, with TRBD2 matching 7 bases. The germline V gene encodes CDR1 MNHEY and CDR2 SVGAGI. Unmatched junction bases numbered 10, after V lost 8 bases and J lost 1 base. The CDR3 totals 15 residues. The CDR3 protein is CASGIGGGSQETQYF. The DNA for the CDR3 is TGTGCCAGCGGCATTGGGGGGGGGTCCCAAGAGACCCAGTACTTC.